The next 32 T cell receptor beta chains were all read from a single sample in a study of blood T cell repertoires in COVID-19. Only in-frame clones appear in the TCRdb table, and some are missing; sequencing was by immunoSEQ multiplex PCR. The sample holds under 350,000 clones, 70% to 90% seen once. Input material: peripheral blood. These receptors were obtained from a woman between 65 and 79 years old with acute or convalescent COVID-19.

The rearrangement links TRBV7-6 to TRBJ2-7, with a possible D match to TRBD1 (6 bases). Trimming cost V 4 bases and J 3 bases, with 16 bases left between them. Germline V CDR1 and CDR2: SGHVS, FNYEAQ. This CDR3 contains 15 residues. Written as DNA, the CDR3 is TGTGCCAGCAGCTCCCTCGAGGACAGCATCTACGAGCAGTACTTC. Translation: CASSSLEDSIYEQYF.

There are many counts of this clone. This chain uses TRBV2 with TRBJ1-6, with D possibly matching TRBD1 (5 bases). The germline V gene has CDR1 SNHLY and CDR2 FYNNEI. CDR3 length: 13 residues. The V end was cut by 4 bases, the J end by 9 bases, with 10 bases between. CDR3 bases: TGTGCCAGCAGTGCAGGGCGGAGTTCACCCCTCCACTTT. Translated: CASSAGRSSPLHF.

The rearrangement links TRBV9 to TRBJ2-4; 8 positions match TRBD2. Germline-derived CDR1 and CDR2 are SGDLS and YYNGEE. The ends lost 2 bases at V and 7 bases at J; junction bases unmatched: 5. CDR3 length: 14 amino acids. CDR3 sequence reads: CASSVGTRGNIQYF. CDR3 nucleotides: TGTGCCAGCAGCGTTGGGACTAGAGGGAACATTCAGTACTTC.

V is TRBV5-1 and J is TRBJ1-6; D is undetermined. The V gene lost 0 bases and the J gene lost 7 bases, with 11 bases spanning the gap. CDR3 length equals 15 residues. Per germline, CDR1 SGHRS and CDR2 YFSETQ. CDR3 bases: TGCGCCAGCAGCTTGGTTCTGGGGAGGAATTCACCCCTCCACTTT. It specifies CASSLVLGRNSPLHF.

The table lists this clone with a few counts. The chain combines TRBV2 with TRBJ2-7; 8 bases align to TRBD2. The CDR3 is made up of 14 amino acids. With V trimmed by 8 bases and J by 4 bases, 10 bases remained unmatched. Germline values: CDR1 SNHLY, CDR2 FYNNEI. The CDR3 loop is CASRSSGGRYEQYF. The CDR3 DNA reads as TGTGCCAGCCGCTCCAGCGGGGGCCGTTACGAGCAGTACTTC.

J is TRBJ1-2 and V is TRBV7-9, with 8 bases identical to TRBD1. Germline CDR1 reads SEHNR; CDR2 reads FQNEAQ (reference sequence). The CDR3 spans 17 residues. The V and J ends lost 0 bases and 3 bases, in that order; junction bases with no gene match: 9. Written as DNA, the CDR3 is TGTGCCAGCAGCTTAGCGGGGACAGGAAGAACGGACTATGGCTACACCTTC. The encoded protein is CASSLAGTGRTDYGYTF.

The chain uses TRBV11-2 and TRBJ1-6; tentatively, D is TRBD1 (6 bases). Between the trimmed V and J ends, which lost 1 base and 9 bases, there was a span of 19 bases. This CDR3 has 17 amino acids. The germline V gene encodes CDR1 SGHAT and CDR2 FQNNGV. The CDR3 DNA is TGTGCCAGCAGCTTAGGACCCCGGGGGGGGCTGCGTTCACCCCTCCACTTT. The encoded protein is CASSLGPRGGLRSPLHF.

The chain has TRBV10-3 and TRBJ2-1; D gene uncertain. Looked up from germline, CDR1 is ENHRY and CDR2 is SYGVKD. V lost 8 bases to trimming and J lost 5 bases, with 16 bases between them. The CDR3 spans 14 residues. For the CDR3, the DNA is TGTGCCATCGCTCGTCAGGCGACCAACAATGAGCAGTTCTTC. Residues: CAIARQATNNEQFF.

The chain is built from TRBV6-1 and TRBJ1-1; D is perhaps TRBD1 (6 bases). V shed 4 bases and J shed 4 bases, with 22 bases lying between them. Germline values: CDR1 MNHNS, CDR2 SASEGT. This CDR3 comprises 17 residues. The chain's CDR3 is CASSGTKVGRGFTEAFF. The CDR3 DNA follows: TGTGCCAGCAGTGGGACGAAGGTGGGCAGGGGATTCACTGAAGCTTTCTTT.

The V gene is TRBV5-8, the J gene TRBJ2-1; 10 bases are shared with TRBD2. Trimming removed 4 bases from V and 3 bases from J; junction bases left unmatched: 4. CDR1 is SGHTS and CDR2 is YDEGEE in the germline V gene. The CDR3 loop spans 15 amino acids. CDR3 bases: TGTGCCAGCAGCCGTGGACTAGCGGTCTACAATGAGCAGTTCTTC. It is translated as CASSRGLAVYNEQFF.

This clone was detected only once. The chain recombines TRBV11-3 with TRBJ2-7; TRBD1 agrees at 9 bases. Losses at the gene ends were 5 bases for V and 3 bases for J; bases not matched to a gene: 2. CDR1 is SGHNT, CDR2 YENEEA, per germline. This CDR3 comprises 13 residues. The CDR3 DNA follows: TGTGCCAGCAGCCCGGGACAGGGCTACGAGCAGTACTTC. This translates into CASSPGQGYEQYF.

The chain uses TRBV13 and TRBJ2-7; no firm D call. The germline gives CDR1 PRHDT, CDR2 FYEKMQ (reference sequence). V was clipped by 5 bases and J by 1 base, with 12 bases between them. The CDR3 runs 14 residues. The CDR3 reads CASSLRYGSYEQYF. CDR3 nucleotides: TGTGCCAGCAGCCTAAGGTACGGGTCCTACGAGCAGTACTTC.

A few counts support this clone. The chain employs TRBV20-1 and TRBJ2-3; D uncertain. V was pared by 1 base and J by 11 bases, with 7 bases between. This CDR3 region has 10 residues. CDR1 is DFQATT and CDR2 is SNEGSKA in the germline V gene (reference sequence). In DNA form, the CDR3 reads TGCAGTGCTAGAGTCGGTAGGCAGTATTTT. Translating gives CSARVGRQYF.

In its sample, this clone was seen a few times. The genes are TRBV5-1 and TRBJ2-3; TRBD2 aligns across 8 bases. This CDR3 is 15 amino acids long. The J segment lost 2 bases and the V segment lost 2 bases, leaving 4 bases of the junction unmatched. Germline V lookup: CDR1 SGHRS, CDR2 YFSETQ. The CDR3 region is CASSFSGVNTDTQYF. The CDR3, as DNA: TGCGCCAGCAGCTTTAGCGGGGTGAACACAGATACGCAGTATTTT.

The genes are TRBV30 and TRBJ1-1; no clear D gene. V gave up 5 bases and J gave up 4 bases, with 11 bases separating them. The CDR3 is made up of 12 amino acids. CDR1 is GTSNPN and CDR2 is SVGIG in the germline V gene (reference sequence). The CDR3 protein is CAWGRKSTEAFF. In nucleotides, the CDR3 is TGTGCCTGGGGGAGGAAGAGCACTGAAGCTTTCTTT.

The J gene is TRBJ2-1, the V gene TRBV5-1, with TRBD2 matching 9 bases. The CDR3 loop spans 16 amino acids. Germline V lookup: CDR1 SGHRS, CDR2 YFSETQ. J was trimmed by 2 bases and V by 0 bases; bases with no gene match: 3. The CDR3 reads CASSLVGGGAYNEQFF. The CDR3 DNA is TGCGCCAGCAGCTTGGTTGGCGGGGGGGCCTACAATGAGCAGTTCTTC.

V is TRBV12-3 or TRBV12-4 and J is TRBJ2-5; unclear D gene. Deletions cut 1 base from V and 3 bases from J, with 3 bases between. This CDR3 has 12 residues. In nucleotides, the CDR3 is TGTGCCAGCAGTTTAGTAGAAGAGACCCAGTACTTC. Translation: CASSLVEETQYF.

The J gene is TRBJ1-4, the V gene TRBV7-9; D is undetermined. The germline V gene has CDR1 SEHNR and CDR2 FQNEAQ (reference sequence). The CDR3 is 14 amino acids. The V and J ends lost 5 bases and 8 bases respectively, with 15 bases between them. This CDR3 is CASSPLALGEKLFF. Written as DNA, the CDR3 is TGTGCCAGCAGCCCACTAGCCCTGGGGGAAAAACTGTTTTTT.

The chain employs TRBV7-9 and TRBJ1-4; 7 bases line up with TRBD1. The CDR3 spans 14 residues. V was pared by 3 bases and J by 5 bases, with 3 bases of the junction left unmatched. Germline V gene sequence: CDR1 SEHNR, CDR2 FQNEAQ (reference sequence). This CDR3 reads CASSLGQFNEKLFF. As DNA, the CDR3 is TGTGCCAGCAGCTTGGGACAGTTCAATGAAAAACTGTTTTTT. The entire variable domain, with the rest obtained from reference TRBV7-9 and TRBJ1-4, is as follows: DTGVSQNPRHKITKRGQNVTFRCDPISEHNRLYWYRQTLGQGPEFLTYFQNEAQLEKSRLLSDRFSAERPKGSFSTLEIQRTEQGDSAMYLCASSLGQFNEKLFFGSGTQLSVL.

The rearrangement uses TRBV6-5 and TRBJ2-1, with 8 bases identical to TRBD2. Trimming removed 6 bases from V and 8 bases from J; junction bases left unmatched: 9. Germline CDR1 and CDR2: MNHEY and SVGAGI. There are 14 residues in the CDR3. This CDR3 reads CASRPVSGGYEQFF. Here the CDR3 DNA reads TGTGCCAGCAGGCCTGTCTCGGGGGGGTATGAGCAGTTCTTC.

The genes are TRBV9 and TRBJ2-5; 16 bases are shared with TRBD2. CDR3 size: 18 residues. The germline CDR1 and CDR2 sequences are SGDLS and YYNGEE. J lost 1 base, V lost 4 bases, and 7 bases had no gene match. CDR3 nucleotide sequence: TGTGCCAGCAGCCCCGGGACTAGCGGGGGGGTTCCCCAAGAGACCCAGTACTTC. Translating it yields CASSPGTSGGVPQETQYF.

The V call is TRBV24-1, the J call TRBJ2-3; 9 bases align to TRBD1. Per germline, CDR1 KGHDR and CDR2 SFDVKD. V dropped 9 bases and J dropped 5; count of bases not matched to a gene: 8. The CDR3 contains 14 residues. Here the CDR3 reads CATSSTGGGDTQYF. The CDR3 coding sequence is TGTGCCACCTCCTCGACAGGGGGTGGAGATACGCAGTATTTT.

The chain carries TRBV3-1 (or the pseudogene TRBV3-2) and TRBJ1-4, with 9 bases identical to TRBD1. This CDR3 comprises 15 residues. Germline V gene data show CDR1 as LGHDT and CDR2 as YNNKEL (reference sequence). The ends lost 4 bases at V and 10 bases at J; junction bases unmatched: 10. The CDR3: CASSLSQGAFAKLFF. CDR3 nucleotides: TGTGCCAGCAGCCTTTCACAGGGGGCCTTCGCAAAACTGTTTTTT.

The chain employs TRBV15 and TRBJ2-5, with D hard to call. V lost 2 bases and J 4 bases, leaving 8 bases between the germline ends. The CDR3 spans 13 residues. CDR1 and CDR2 from the germline V gene are LNHNV and YYDKDF (reference sequence). Here the CDR3 reads CATSRSPGETQYF. Written as DNA, the CDR3 is TGTGCCACCAGCAGAAGCCCGGGAGAGACCCAGTACTTC. Full variable domain (outside the CDR3, taken from reference TRBV15 and TRBJ2-5): DAMVIQNPRYQVTQFGKPVTLSCSQTLNHNVMYWYQQKSSQAPKLLFHYYDKDFNNEADTPDNFQSRRPNTSFCFLDIRSPGLGDTAMYLCATSRSPGETQYFGPGTRLLVL.

V is TRBV15 and J is TRBJ2-5; no clear D. Trimming left V 0 bases short and J 5 bases short, with 7 bases between. This CDR3 spans 13 amino acids. Germline CDR1 LNHNV, CDR2 YYDKDF (reference sequence). The CDR3 sequence is CATSRDARETQYF. In DNA, the CDR3 is TGTGCCACCAGCAGAGATGCTAGGGAGACCCAGTACTTC.

The chain carries TRBV30 and TRBJ1-3; no clear D gene. This CDR3 comprises 14 residues. V gave up 3 bases and J gave up 0 bases, with 9 bases separating them. Germline CDR1 and CDR2: GTSNPN and SVGIG (reference sequence). CDR3 sequence (DNA): TGTGCCTGGAGCCATACGGTCTCTGGAAACACCATATATTTT. Protein: CAWSHTVSGNTIYF.

This clone was recorded once. The chain has TRBV18 and TRBJ1-6, with TRBD1 identical over 9 bases. The CDR3 spans 14 residues. V was pared by 6 bases and J by 10 bases, with 7 bases of the junction left unmatched. Per germline, CDR1 KGHSH and CDR2 LQKENI. CDR3 sequence: CASSPGTGYSPLHF. The CDR3 nucleotides are TGTGCCAGCTCCCCCGGGACAGGGTACTCACCCCTCCACTTT.

V and J are TRBV5-1 and TRBJ1-2; TRBD1 matches at 8 bases. The V gene's germline CDR1 is SGHRS and CDR2 YFSETQ. The CDR3 loop spans 14 amino acids. V gave up 5 bases and J gave up 8 bases; unmatched junction bases: 11. In DNA form, the CDR3 reads TGCGCCAGCAGATCCGACAGGGGCGCTGAGGGCTACACCTTC. It yields the protein CASRSDRGAEGYTF.

The chain combines TRBV1 with TRBJ1-3; the table's D call of TRBD1 was not tested on the DNA. TRBV1 is described as a pseudogene. This CDR3 has 23 amino acids. For the CDR3, the DNA is TGCACCAGCAGCCAAGGACTCCTGATGGAAGGGGGGATAGGGACAGTGAATCGGGACACCATATATTTT. This sequence encodes CTSSQGLLMEGGIGTVNRDTIYF.

This clone was picked up one time. The chain joins TRBV12-2 to TRBJ2-7; TRBD1 is the table's D call, not checked against the DNA. TRBV12-2 is a documented pseudogene. The CDR3 sequence is 15 residues long. CDR3 protein: CASRLADSAYYEQYF. In nucleotides, the CDR3 is TGTGCAAGTCGCTTAGCGGACAGTGCTTACTACGAGCAGTACTTC.

V gene TRBV2 combines with J gene TRBJ1-1; the D gene is possibly TRBD1 (5 bases). The CDR3 runs 12 residues. V was pared by 8 bases and J by 6 bases, with 13 bases between. Per germline, CDR1 SNHLY and CDR2 FYNNEI. The CDR3 DNA is TGTGCCAGCCGGGACTTGGTCGCTGAAGCTTTCTTT. Protein product: CASRDLVAEAFF.

In this sample, this clone turned up a few times. The rearrangement links TRBV29-1 to TRBJ2-1; TRBD2 aligns across 9 bases. CDR3 length: 15 amino acids. Losses at the gene ends were 6 bases for V and 5 bases for J; bases not matched to a gene: 11. The germline CDR1 and CDR2 sequences are SQVTM and ANQGSEA. CDR3 region: CSVQGLAGLNNEQFF. CDR3 in DNA: TGCAGCGTCCAAGGTCTAGCGGGGTTGAACAATGAGCAGTTCTTC.